This T cell receptor beta chain was observed in a study of OX40 agonist ivuxolimab in advanced cancers. For context, the study as a whole: Ivuxolimab, which targeted the costimulatory receptor OX40 (CD134), was an agonistic, fully human IgG2 monoclonal antibody. The dose-escalation cohort was about 87% male with a mean age of about 60 years, ranging from about 23 to 85. Peripheral TCRbeta sequencing aimed to test whether ivuxolimab altered TCR sequence diversity and caused clonal T-cell expansion. Patients were allowed to have had prior anti-PD-1, anti-PD-L1 or anti-CTLA-4 therapy, and 40% of the dose-escalation patients had been treated with checkpoint inhibitors. Three dose-escalation patients achieved partial responses, one with hepatocellular carcinoma and two with cutaneous melanoma. Of the roughly 52 dose-escalation patients, hepatocellular carcinoma was present in around 20, melanoma in approximately 15, renal cell carcinoma in 9 and head and neck cancer in 9. The paper describes the monotherapy dose-escalation part (N of about 50 patients) of the phase I trial of ivuxolimab. Intravenous ivuxolimab was administered to patients every 2 weeks at six dose levels: 0.01, 0.1, 0.3, 1.5, 3 and 10 mg/kg. General study outcomes and caveats: Partial responders in the 0.1-3.0 mg/kg groups had among the lowest normalized peripheral clonal expansion, especially among CD8+ T cells. At doses of 0.1 to 3.0 mg/kg, clonal expansion of both CD4+ and CD8+ T cells in blood was seen between baseline and week 6. Low levels of normalized T-cell clonal expansion were also seen in some patients who did not respond. After ivuxolimab, CD8+ T cells had more expanded clones than CD4+ T cells on average. The antigen specificity of the peripheral T cells that underwent clonal expansion was not determined.

Genomic DNA was extracted from sorted cells for sequencing of the TCRbeta CDR3 region. The immunoSEQ Assay was used for sequencing of TCRbeta CDR3 regions. Not all clones reach the TCRdb copy of this immuneACCESS table, which keeps in-frame sequences only. Checked studies attribute under half of the gap to unresolved V genes and leave the rest unexplained. The sample includes under 85,000 clones, with around 86% observed a single time. The top ten constitute around 1.8% of the sample. Note on this clone: Its antigen target is currently unknown. Base quality data are lacking; no much larger clone is found one base away.

The trial excluded patients who had a history of autoimmune disease or were on systemic immunosuppression. Peripheral blood for TCR sequencing was collected from all dose cohorts at baseline, on cycle 4 day 1, and on cycle 7 day 1. Samples came from an open-label, multicenter, first-in-human phase I dose-escalation trial of ivuxolimab. Adults with locally advanced or metastatic melanoma, renal cell, hepatocellular, or head and neck squamous cell carcinoma were enrolled in the trial. CD4+ and CD8+ T cells were sorted separately from peripheral blood before TCR sequencing. From the germline V gene, CDR1 is KGHSH and CDR2 is LQKENI. The CDR3 runs 15 residues from the cysteine to the phenylalanine. Only CDR3 DNA remains: 45 bases, in frame from the first base. V lost 4 bases and J lost 4 bases, and the count of bases not matched to a germline gene is 8.

Sequencing was performed on CD4+ or CD8+ T cells sorted from blood, taken in a trial of the OX40 agonist ivuxolimab. The sequence is built from TRBV18 and TRBJ1-2, with 8 central nucleotides matching TRBD1. This TCR derives from an adult with an advanced solid tumor such as melanoma, head and neck, liver or kidney cancer. At the DNA level, the sequence is TGTGCCAGCTCACTAAAACAGGGGGAAGGCTATGGCTACACCTTC. Translation gives CASSLKQGEGYGYTF.